The 10 T cell receptor beta chains below were found in one sample sequenced in a study of OX40 agonist ivuxolimab in advanced cancers. The repertoire was sequenced with immunoSEQ multiplex PCR; TCRdb's copy has only in-frame clones and lacks some. The sample consists of about 140,000 clones, 90% of them appearing once. This material consisted of CD4+ or CD8+ T cells sorted from blood, taken in a trial of the OX40 agonist ivuxolimab. These receptors were collected from an adult with an advanced solid tumor such as melanoma, head and neck, liver or kidney cancer.

The genes are TRBV19 and TRBJ1-1; D gene ambiguous. Germline V lookup: CDR1 LNHDA, CDR2 SQIVND (reference sequence). The CDR3 loop spans 13 amino acids. Trimming removed 6 bases from V and 3 bases from J, with 11 bases in between. The CDR3 DNA reads TGTGCCAGTAGGGGTGCCGGGGACACTGAAGCTTTCTTT. The encoded protein is CASRGAGDTEAFF.

The CDR3 loop reads CASSLFGEGGLEAFF. The CDR3 region has the DNA TGTGCCAGCAGCTTATTCGGGGAAGGAGGGTTAGAAGCTTTCTTT. J is TRBJ1-1 and V is TRBV13; unclear D gene. CDR1 and CDR2 (germline): PRHDT, FYEKMQ (reference sequence). CDR3 length: 15 amino acids. Between the trimmed V and J ends, which lost 2 bases and 8 bases, there was a span of 18 bases. The full variable domain, with the rest looked up from reference TRBV13 and TRBJ1-1, is AAGVIQSPRHLIKEKRETATLKCYPIPRHDTVYWYQQGPGQDPQFLISFYEKMQSDKGSIPDRFSAQQFSDYHSELNMSSLELGDSALYFCASSLFGEGGLEAFFGQGTRLTVV.

J is TRBJ1-1 and V is TRBV5-1, with D unclear. Germline CDR1 SGHRS, CDR2 YFSETQ. The CDR3 length is 13 residues. Trimming removed 0 bases at V and 3 bases at J, with 6 bases between. The CDR3 DNA reads TGCGCCAGCAGCTTGGGGGCAGACACTGAAGCTTTCTTT. Amino acid sequence: CASSLGADTEAFF.

The chain uses TRBV5-1 and TRBJ2-1, with D possibly being TRBD1 or TRBD2 (5 bases each). V was clipped by 3 bases and J by 4 bases, with 20 bases between them. The CDR3 is 17 residues long. In germline, CDR1 is SGHRS, CDR2 YFSETQ. The CDR3 bases are TGCGCCAGCAGCTCTGTGACGCCGGGACCACAATACAATGAGCAGTTCTTC. Its translation is CASSSVTPGPQYNEQFF.

The chain uses TRBV9 and TRBJ1-2; 7 nucleotides align to TRBD1. The trim removed 0 bases at V and 7 bases at J, leaving 6 bases unmatched. Germline V CDR1 and CDR2: SGDLS, YYNGEE. The CDR3 is 14 residues long. The CDR3 sequence: CASSVEDRSPGYTF. The CDR3 DNA follows: TGTGCCAGCAGCGTAGAGGACAGGTCGCCTGGCTACACCTTC.

The J gene is TRBJ2-5, the V gene TRBV15; TRBD1 agrees at 8 bases. Judging by the DNA end, TRBJ2-7 fits better; the J call may be wrong. Germline V gives CDR1 LNHNV, CDR2 YYDKDF (reference sequence). The CDR3 length is 13 residues. CDR3 protein: CATARDRFYEQYF. The CDR3 DNA reads TGTGCCACCGCGAGGGACAGGTTCTACGAGCAGTACTTC.

V and J are TRBV5-1 and TRBJ2-1; 10 nucleotides match TRBD2. CDR1 and CDR2 (germline): SGHRS, YFSETQ. The CDR3 extends over 15 amino acids. V shed 0 bases, J shed 8 bases, and the junction held 5 bases outside the gene matches. CDR3 DNA sequence: TGCGCCAGCAGCTTGGCCACTAGCGGGAAGGATGAGCAGTTCTTC. Encoded protein: CASSLATSGKDEQFF.

The gene calls are TRBV5-1 and TRBJ1-2; a possible D gene is TRBD1 (5 bases). CDR3 length: 15 residues. The V end lost 0 bases, the J end lost 3 bases, and 12 bases lay between the germline ends. Germline V gene lookup returns CDR1 SGHRS and CDR2 YFSETQ. CDR3: CASSLDPGRDYGYTF. The CDR3 nucleotides are TGCGCCAGCAGCTTGGATCCAGGGAGGGACTATGGCTACACCTTC. Filled out from reference TRBV5-1 and TRBJ1-2, the complete variable domain reads KAGVTQTPRYLIKTRGQQVTLSCSPISGHRSVSWYQQTPGQGLQFLFEYFSETQRNKGNFPGRFSGRQFSNSRSEMNVSTLELGDSALYLCASSLDPGRDYGYTFGSGTRLTVV.

This sequence joins TRBV15 and TRBJ2-2, with 10 positions matching TRBD1. The J segment lost 4 bases and the V segment lost 3 bases, leaving 5 bases of the junction unmatched. The germline gives CDR1 LNHNV, CDR2 YYDKDF (reference sequence). The CDR3 spans 16 residues. The CDR3 sequence is CATSSWTGGFTGELFF. As DNA, the CDR3 is TGTGCCACCAGCAGTTGGACAGGGGGATTCACCGGGGAGCTGTTTTTT.

This chain connects TRBV27 to TRBJ2-7; D could derive from TRBD1 or TRBD2 (5 bases each). From germline, CDR1 is MNHEY and CDR2 SMNVEV (reference sequence). This CDR3 comprises 13 residues. V was pared by 5 bases and J by 5 bases, with 13 bases between. CDR3 bases: TGTGCCAGCAGTCCCCGGGGCAAAAACGAGCAGTACTTC. This codes for CASSPRGKNEQYF.